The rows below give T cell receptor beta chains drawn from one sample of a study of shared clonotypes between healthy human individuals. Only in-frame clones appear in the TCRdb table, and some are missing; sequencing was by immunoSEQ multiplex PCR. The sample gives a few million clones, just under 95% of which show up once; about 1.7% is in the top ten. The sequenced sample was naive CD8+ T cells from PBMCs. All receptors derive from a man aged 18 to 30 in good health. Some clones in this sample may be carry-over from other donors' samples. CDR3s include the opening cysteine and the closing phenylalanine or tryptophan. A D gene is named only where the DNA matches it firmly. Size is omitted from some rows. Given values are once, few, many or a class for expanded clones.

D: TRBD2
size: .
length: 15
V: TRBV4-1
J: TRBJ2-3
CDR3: CASSQLAGVPDTQYF
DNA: TGCGCCAGCAGCCAACTAGCGGGAGTCCCAGATACGCAGTATTTT

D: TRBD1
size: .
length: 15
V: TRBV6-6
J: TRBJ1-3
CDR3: CASSADRDPTNTIYF
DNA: TGTGCCAGCAGTGCGGACAGGGATCCAACAAACACCATATATTTT

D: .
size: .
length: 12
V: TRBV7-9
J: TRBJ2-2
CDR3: CASSSDTGELFF
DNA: TGTGCCAGCAGCTCCGACACCGGGGAGCTGTTTTTT

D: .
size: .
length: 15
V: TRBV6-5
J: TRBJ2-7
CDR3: CASSYTGVSSYEQYF
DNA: TGTGCCAGCAGTTACACCGGGGTCAGCTCCTACGAGCAGTACTTC

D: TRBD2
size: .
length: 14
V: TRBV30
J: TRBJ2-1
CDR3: CAANSGSGSDEQFF
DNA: TGTGCCGCCAATAGCGGGAGTGGAAGCGATGAGCAGTTCTTC

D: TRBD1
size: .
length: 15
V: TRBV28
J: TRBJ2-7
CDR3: CASSSSTGGNYEQYF
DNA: TGTGCCAGCAGTTCCTCGACAGGGGGGAACTACGAGCAGTACTTC

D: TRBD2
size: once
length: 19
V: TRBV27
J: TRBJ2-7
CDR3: CASSLSDRLAAKSGYEQYF
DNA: TGTGCCAGCAGCCTTTCCGATAGGCTAGCGGCTAAGAGCGGGTACGAGCAGTACTTC

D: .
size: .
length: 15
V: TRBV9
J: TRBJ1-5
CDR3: CASSPFGGSNQPQHF
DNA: TGTGCCAGCAGCCCATTCGGAGGGAGCAATCAGCCCCAGCATTTT

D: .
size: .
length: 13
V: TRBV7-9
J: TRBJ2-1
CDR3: CASSSGLYNEQFF
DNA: TGTGCCAGCAGCTCCGGACTGTACAATGAGCAGTTCTTC

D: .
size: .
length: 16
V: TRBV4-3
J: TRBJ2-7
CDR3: CASSQGGGQESYEQYF
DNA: TGCGCCAGCAGCCAAGGGGGAGGACAGGAGTCCTACGAGCAGTACTTC

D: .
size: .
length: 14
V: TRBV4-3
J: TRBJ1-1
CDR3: CASSLGAGSTEAFF
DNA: TGCGCCAGCAGCTTAGGTGCGGGGAGCACTGAAGCTTTCTTT